Below are 22 T cell receptor beta chains sequenced from a single sample in a study of control samples from healthy donors and cancer patients. Only in-frame clones appear in the TCRdb table, and some are missing; sequencing was by immunoSEQ multiplex PCR. The sample has around 170,000 clones, around 90% seen once; the top ten hold more than 1.3%. Sequenced material: blood. The receptors originated from a woman between 45 and 65 years old in good health.

This clone was seen once. The chain recombines TRBV7-2 with TRBJ1-2, with D uncertain. V lost 0 bases and J 5 bases, leaving 13 bases between the germline ends. The CDR3 has 15 amino acids. Germline V gene sequence: CDR1 SGHTA, CDR2 FQGNSA. The DNA of the CDR3 is TGTGCCAGCAGCTTAGCGCAAGATGGGAGATATGGCTACACCTTC. This codes for CASSLAQDGRYGYTF.

The genes are TRBV29-1 and TRBJ1-2; no clear D gene. CDR1 is SQVTM and CDR2 is ANQGSEA in the germline V gene. The CDR3 spans 12 residues. Trimming took off 3 bases at V and 4 bases at J, with 9 bases between the two ends. CDR3 DNA: TGCAGCGTTGAGGCCAGTTCCTATGGCTACACCTTC. It yields the protein CSVEASSYGYTF.

This chain joins TRBV19 and TRBJ2-7, with 9 bases that match TRBD1. Trimming at V came to 6 bases and at J to 1 base, leaving 4 bases not matched to a gene. CDR3 length: 14 residues. CDR1 and CDR2 from the germline V gene are LNHDA and SQIVND (reference sequence). The CDR3 coding sequence is TGTGCCAGTAGAGGGACAGGGACTTCCTACGAGCAGTACTTC. As protein: CASRGTGTSYEQYF.

The count of this clone is one. The gene calls are TRBV27 and TRBJ2-1; D not certain. The CDR3 is made up of 14 amino acids. V was trimmed by 3 bases and J by 0 bases, leaving 6 bases between them. The V gene's germline CDR1 is MNHEY and CDR2 SMNVEV (reference sequence). The CDR3, as DNA: TGTGCCAGCAGTTTGTACGGCTCCTACAATGAGCAGTTCTTC. Translating it yields CASSLYGSYNEQFF.

The chain combines TRBV10-1 with TRBJ1-1; D may be TRBD1 (6 bases). This CDR3 comprises 15 residues. Trimming took 3 bases from V and 0 from J, leaving 11 bases between them. From germline, CDR1 is WNHNN and CDR2 SYGVQD (reference sequence). In DNA form, the CDR3 reads TGCGCCAGCAGTGAATCGGACAGTCTGAACACTGAAGCTTTCTTT. The encoded protein is CASSESDSLNTEAFF.

This clone was counted between two and nine times. The rearrangement uses TRBV5-6 and TRBJ1-3; D remains ambiguous. Trimming removed 2 bases at V and 3 bases at J, with 3 bases between. Germline-derived CDR1 and CDR2 are SGHDT and YYEEEE. The CDR3 is 12 amino acids. CDR3 sequence reads: CASSFLGNTIYF. The CDR3 DNA is TGTGCCAGCAGCTTCCTTGGAAACACCATATATTTT.

V usage is TRBV5-6 and J usage is TRBJ1-6; weak D call: TRBD1 (6 bases). Germline CDR1 is SGHDT and CDR2 is YYEEEE. The V end lost 4 bases, the J end lost 8 bases, and 16 bases lay between the germline ends. The CDR3 is 15 amino acids. Written as DNA, the CDR3 is TGTGCCAGCAGCCTGGAGACAGGAGGCGATTCACCCCTCCACTTT. Protein: CASSLETGGDSPLHF. The entire variable domain, with the rest obtained from reference TRBV5-6 and TRBJ1-6, is as follows: DAGVTQSPTHLIKTRGQQVTLRCSPKSGHDTVSWYQQALGQGPQFIFQYYEEEERQRGNFPDRFSGHQFPNYSSELNVNALLLGDSALYLCASSLETGGDSPLHFGNGTRLTVT.

The chain uses TRBV20-1 and TRBJ2-5; D might be TRBD2 (5 bases). Germline-derived CDR1 and CDR2 are DFQATT and SNEGSKA (reference sequence). The CDR3 length is 16 residues. The V and J ends lost 3 bases and 2 bases respectively, with 19 bases between them. In DNA form, the CDR3 reads TGCAGTGCTAGTCCTAGAACGGGGTGGCGGCAAGAGACCCAGTACTTC. This gives the protein CSASPRTGWRQETQYF.

This clone was recorded a few times. The chain links TRBV5-4 to TRBJ2-7; D gene unclear. The CDR3 runs 14 residues. V lost 4 bases, J lost 7 bases, and 18 bases lay in between. Germline values: CDR1 SGHNT, CDR2 YYREEE (reference sequence). The DNA of the CDR3 is TGTGCCAGCAGCCCCCTGCCAGGCATTGGGGAGCAGTACTTC. Translation gives CASSPLPGIGEQYF.

The chain joins TRBV5-1 to TRBJ2-5; 11 bases fit TRBD2. The V gene's germline CDR1 is SGHRS and CDR2 YFSETQ. With 4 bases clipped from V and 5 bases from J, the junction kept 10 bases outside the gene matches. The CDR3 has 16 residues. The DNA for the CDR3 is TGCGCCAGCAGCCCCCCTAGCGGGGGGCTGGGGGAGACCCAGTACTTC. Amino acids: CASSPPSGGLGETQYF.

The chain recombines TRBV24-1 with TRBJ1-3; a possible D gene is TRBD1 (5 bases). The V gene lost 0 bases and the J gene lost 3 bases, with 11 bases spanning the gap. The CDR3 covers 16 residues. Germline V CDR1 and CDR2: KGHDR, SFDVKD. The CDR3 sequence: CATSDLPGTRGNTIYF. The DNA for the CDR3 is TGTGCCACCAGTGATTTGCCGGGGACTCGTGGAAACACCATATATTTT.

This clone was detected once. This chain connects TRBV28 to TRBJ1-2, with TRBD1 matching 7 bases. Germline CDR1 and CDR2: MDHEN and SYDVKM. This CDR3 has 13 residues. After removal of 5 bases from V and 4 bases from J, the junction contained 4 bases not matched to a gene. CDR3 coding DNA: TGTGCCAGCAGTCCTCGACAGGGCTATGGCTACACCTTC. Protein: CASSPRQGYGYTF.

The chain carries TRBV6-5 and TRBJ1-2; D gene ambiguous. V shed 3 bases and J shed 7 bases, with 12 bases lying between them. The CDR3 consists of 13 residues. The germline CDR1 and CDR2 sequences are MNHEY and SVGAGI. The CDR3: CASSYIGRGGYTF. The CDR3 DNA is TGTGCCAGCAGTTATATAGGTAGAGGTGGCTACACCTTC.

The chain combines TRBV7-9 with TRBJ1-2; 9 nucleotides align to TRBD1. CDR1 and CDR2 (germline): SEHNR, FQNEAQ (reference sequence). The length of the CDR3 is 17 residues. J lost 5 bases, V lost 2 bases, and 12 bases had no gene match. The CDR3 loop is CASSLWRNPTGGYGYTF. As DNA, the CDR3 is TGTGCCAGCAGCTTATGGCGGAACCCGACAGGGGGATATGGCTACACCTTC.

The gene calls are TRBV3-1 (or the pseudogene TRBV3-2) and TRBJ2-4; either TRBD1 or TRBD2 may fit D (5 bases each). The CDR3 is made up of 13 amino acids. Germline values: CDR1 LGHDT, CDR2 YNNKEL (reference sequence). The V end lost 5 bases, the J end lost 6 bases, and 11 bases lay between the germline ends. The CDR3 protein is CASSSSRGNIQYF. The CDR3, as DNA: TGTGCCAGCAGCTCCTCGAGGGGAAACATTCAGTACTTC.

The rearrangement joins TRBV11-3 to TRBJ1-3, with D hard to call. The CDR3 length is 15 residues. Trimming took 3 bases from V and 0 from J, leaving 9 bases between them. The germline V gene encodes CDR1 SGHNT and CDR2 YENEEA. The CDR3 reads CASSLGAGSGNTIYF. The CDR3 region has the DNA TGTGCCAGCAGCTTGGGTGCAGGCTCTGGAAACACCATATATTTT.

The chain couples TRBV4-1 to TRBJ1-1, with a weak D call TRBD1 (5 bases). This CDR3 has 16 residues. V was shortened by 0 bases and J by 7 bases, with 18 bases between the two germline ends. CDR1 is MGHRA and CDR2 is YSYEKL in the germline V gene. The chain's CDR3 is CASSQELGRVLIEAFF. The CDR3, as DNA: TGCGCCAGCAGCCAAGAGTTGGGACGGGTTCTAATTGAAGCTTTCTTT.

This clone was counted a few times. Other DNA sequences within the sample encode an identical CDR3. The rearrangement joins TRBV7-9 to TRBJ2-5; 7 bases align to TRBD2. This CDR3 comprises 14 residues. J lost 0 bases, V lost 5 bases, and 3 bases had no gene match. From germline, CDR1 is SEHNR and CDR2 FQNEAQ (reference sequence). CDR3 sequence reads: CASSPSGYQETQYF. As DNA, the CDR3 is TGTGCCAGCAGCCCTAGCGGTTACCAAGAGACCCAGTACTTC.

This chain joins TRBV25-1 and TRBJ2-6; D possibly matches TRBD1 or TRBD2 (6 bases each). The CDR3 length is 16 residues. Between the trimmed V and J ends, which lost 7 bases and 0 bases, there was a span of 13 bases. From germline, CDR1 is MGHDK and CDR2 SYGVNS. CDR3 sequence: CASKDGGHSGANVLTF. CDR3 sequence (DNA): TGTGCCAGCAAGGACGGGGGCCACTCTGGGGCCAACGTCCTGACTTTC.

Points on this clone: Different DNA sequences within this sample yield the same CDR3. The chain links TRBV6-5 to TRBJ1-5; no definite D call. CDR1 is MNHEY, CDR2 SVGAGI, per germline. The length of the CDR3 is 13 residues. V was pared by 2 bases and J by 2 bases, with 4 bases between. The CDR3 here is CASSYGGNQPQHF. CDR3 sequence (DNA): TGTGCCAGCAGTTACGGGGGCAATCAGCCCCAGCATTTT.

The rearrangement uses TRBV9 and TRBJ2-7; TRBD2 matches at 8 bases. The CDR3 is 16 residues long. CDR1 is SGDLS and CDR2 is YYNGEE in the germline V gene. V was clipped by 4 bases and J by 2 bases; unmatched bases: 11. CDR3: CASSLEATSVTYEQYF. CDR3 nucleotides: TGTGCCAGCAGCCTGGAGGCGACTAGCGTTACCTACGAGCAGTACTTC. The full variable domain, rest sourced from reference TRBV9 and TRBJ2-7, is DSGVTQTPKHLITATGQRVTLRCSPRSGDLSVYWYQQSLDQGLQFLIQYYNGEERAKGNILERFSAQQFPDLHSELNLSSLELGDSALYFCASSLEATSVTYEQYFGPGTRLTVT.

J is TRBJ1-6 and V is TRBV9; 8 bases align to TRBD1. With 4 bases clipped from V and 4 bases from J, the junction kept 10 bases outside the gene matches. Germline CDR1 and CDR2: SGDLS and YYNGEE. The CDR3 contains 17 residues. This chain's CDR3 is CASSTDRGQWYNSPLHF. CDR3 sequence (DNA): TGTGCCAGCAGCACCGACAGGGGACAATGGTATAATTCACCCCTCCACTTT.